This T cell receptor (beta chain) was identified in a study of T cell responses to AZD1222 COVID-19 vaccine. General study points: The repertoires were collected only after the peak T cell response. Recipients of two AZD1222 doses showed rising Spike-specific TCR breadth and depth. Just six AZD1222 recipients were seropositive at baseline.

V was cut by 0 bases and J by 8 bases, with 9 bases left in between. Per germline, CDR1 SGHRS and CDR2 YFSETQ. This CDR3 comprises 13 residues. Clones were sequenced by immunoSEQ multiplex PCR, and TCRdb holds only the in-frame ones, with some missing. The profile shows some 50,000 clones, around 91% of them singletons. This clone was found once. Its antigen is still unknown. The rearrangement links TRBV5-1 to TRBJ2-1, with D possibly being TRBD1 or TRBD2 (5 bases each). The material was peripheral blood, obtained 28 days after the second AZD1222 dose. This receptor was obtained from an adult who received the AZD1222 COVID-19 vaccine. The CDR3 loop is CASSLGLGDEQFF. The CDR3 nucleotides are TGCGCCAGCAGCTTGGGTCTGGGGGATGAGCAGTTCTTC.